The following is a TCR beta chain sequence with its context. Its antigen is undetermined. Clones were read by immunoSEQ multiplex PCR, and TCRdb kept only the in-frame ones, dropping some. This repertoire shows approximately 7,500 clones, around 62% found once; its top ten account for 30% to 40%. This CDR3 region has 16 residues. The data derive from a study of chemoradiotherapy in HPV16-positive cancers. Findings and caveats of the study: During treatment, candidate HPV-specific clones and E7-related motifs expanded in tumor. Better recurrence-free survival went with HPV-responsive T-cell expansion in HPV16-positive patients.

The chain recombines TRBV21-1 with TRBJ2-4; the table calls TRBD1, which could not be checked here. TRBV21-1 is designated a pseudogene. This TCR derives from a human donor with HPV-associated anogenital cancer. This specimen was collected from a patient who underwent chemoradiotherapy. Here the CDR3 DNA reads TGTGCCAGCAGCAAATGGGGGGGGACAGGGGTACACATTCAGTACTTC. Its translation is CASSKWGGTGVHIQYF.